This T cell receptor (beta chain) was obtained from a study of CD8 T cells in Susac syndrome. Sequencing of TCR beta was performed on blood CD8+ and CD4+ T cells. Stable or active relapsing-remitting multiple sclerosis, untreated and meeting revised McDonald criteria, defined the controls. The authors negatively isolated CD8+ and CD4+ T cells and FACS-enriched TEMRA cells. Random hexamers were used to reverse transcribe an amount of roughly 0.5 to 1 ug RNA. TCRdb fed the immunoSEQ multiplex PCR reads into MiXCR, producing one record per CDR3 protein. The table has around 140,000 distinct CDR3 sequences, roughly 96% seen once. Sequencing input: CD4+ T cells from PBMCs. The TCR sequence derives from a human donor with multiple sclerosis.

The CDR3, as DNA: TGTGCCAGCAGCTTGACTAGATGGAATGAGCAGTTCTTC. This gives the protein CASSLTRWNEQFF. The chain recombines TRBV7-2 with TRBJ2-1; TRBD2 is a possible D gene (6 bases). Trimming took 3 bases from V and 7 from J, leaving 10 bases between them. Germline assignment: CDR1 SGHTA and CDR2 FQGNSA. The CDR3 consists of 13 residues.